Each of the 32 T cell receptor beta chains below was sequenced from the same sample in a study of blood T cell repertoires in COVID-19. Profiling relied on immunoSEQ multiplex PCR, and the TCRdb table lists in-frame clones only, not all of them. The data hold 150,000 or so clones, with roughly 90% observed a single time. Sequenced input: peripheral blood. Source of these receptors: a man aged 18-30 years with acute or convalescent COVID-19.

The V and J genes are TRBV12-5 and TRBJ1-6; D not certain. The CDR3 contains 12 residues. The V end was cut by 6 bases, the J end by 8 bases, with 8 bases between. Germline CDR1 is LGHNT and CDR2 is FRNRAP. In DNA form, the CDR3 reads TGTGCTAGTGGGGGGAGGGATTCACCCCTCCACTTT. Translated, it gives CASGGRDSPLHF. Combining the CDR3 with reference TRBV12-5 and TRBJ1-6 gives the whole variable domain DARVTQTPRHKVTEMGQEVTMRCQPILGHNTVFWYRQTMMQGLELLAYFRNRAPLDDSGMPKDRFSAEMPDATLATLKIQPSEPRDSAVYFCASGGRDSPLHFGNGTRLTVT.

J is TRBJ2-7 and V is TRBV6-5; a possible D gene is TRBD1 (6 bases). Trimming took off 6 bases at V and 3 bases at J, with 15 bases between the two ends. Germline values: CDR1 MNHEY, CDR2 SVGAGI. This CDR3 is built from 14 residues. Here the CDR3 DNA reads TGTGCCAGCAGCCCGCAGGGGACGCTCTACGAGCAGTACTTC. This encodes CASSPQGTLYEQYF.

The chain employs TRBV6-5 and TRBJ1-2, with D uncertain. The CDR3 spans 16 residues. Germline assignment: CDR1 MNHEY and CDR2 SVGAGI. V was clipped by 0 bases and J by 3 bases, with 14 bases between them. In DNA form, the CDR3 reads TGTGCCAGCAGTTACTCGGGGAGGGTGGAGTACTATGGCTACACCTTC. Translated: CASSYSGRVEYYGYTF.

This clone was counted once. The chain employs TRBV9 and TRBJ1-2; D remains unclear. Germline lookup yields CDR1 SGDLS and CDR2 YYNGEE. The V end was cut by 5 bases, the J end by 8 bases, with 22 bases between. The CDR3 totals 15 residues. This CDR3 reads CASREVATTRRGYTF. CDR3 coding DNA: TGTGCCAGCAGAGAGGTGGCCACCACAAGGAGGGGCTACACCTTC.

This clone appeared once. This chain connects TRBV24-1 to TRBJ1-2; 7 bases are shared with TRBD1. Germline trimming cut 5 bases from V and 3 bases from J; bases unmatched to any gene: 2. Germline V gene data show CDR1 as KGHDR and CDR2 as SFDVKD. This CDR3 region has 13 residues. This CDR3 reads CATSVGTDYGYTF. The CDR3 DNA reads TGTGCCACCAGTGTTGGGACAGACTATGGCTACACCTTC.

The chain combines TRBV19 with TRBJ2-1; 9 bases match TRBD2. From germline, CDR1 is LNHDA and CDR2 SQIVND (reference sequence). The CDR3 contains 13 residues. Trimming removed 7 bases from V and 9 bases from J; junction bases left unmatched: 7. CDR3 sequence: CASKDSGGGEQFF. CDR3 DNA sequence: TGTGCCAGTAAGGATAGCGGGGGAGGTGAGCAGTTCTTC. The whole variable domain, remainder taken from reference TRBV19 and TRBJ2-1, is DGGITQSPKYLFRKEGQNVTLSCEQNLNHDAMYWYRQDPGQGLRLIYYSQIVNDFQKGDIAEGYSVSREKKESFPLTVTSAQKNPTAFYLCASKDSGGGEQFFGPGTRLTVL.

The V and J genes are TRBV9 and TRBJ1-3; unclear D gene. The V gene lost 3 bases and the J gene lost 0 bases, with 7 bases spanning the gap. This CDR3 is built from 14 residues. From germline, CDR1 is SGDLS and CDR2 YYNGEE. The CDR3 protein is CASSDKFSGNTIYF. In DNA form, the CDR3 reads TGTGCCAGCAGCGACAAGTTCTCTGGAAACACCATATATTTT.

This chain uses TRBV6-4 with TRBJ2-1; 10 positions match TRBD2. The CDR3 is 14 residues long. Unmatched junction bases numbered 0, after V lost 0 bases and J lost 7 bases. Germline V CDR1 and CDR2: MRHNA, SNTAGT. The CDR3 sequence: CASSDSTSGNEQFF. The CDR3 DNA follows: TGTGCCAGCAGTGACTCGACTAGCGGGAATGAGCAGTTCTTC.

This chain links TRBV5-4 with TRBJ2-5; 9 nucleotides agree with TRBD1. The V segment lost 0 bases and the J segment 2 bases; nucleotides outside the gene matches: 2. CDR1 is SGHNT, CDR2 YYREEE, per germline (reference sequence). CDR3 length: 15 residues. CDR3 DNA sequence: TGTGCCAGCAGCTTGGGGGGGACAGGGCAAGAGACCCAGTACTTC. This codes for CASSLGGTGQETQYF.

This sequence joins TRBV5-5 and TRBJ1-1; tentative D call: TRBD1 (6 bases). CDR3 length equals 16 residues. Trimming pared 5 bases from V and 0 bases from J, leaving 17 bases between. Germline V gives CDR1 SGHKS, CDR2 YYEKEE (reference sequence). The CDR3 region is CASRKGTKPMNTEAFF. CDR3 DNA: TGTGCCAGCAGAAAGGGGACAAAACCCATGAACACTGAAGCTTTCTTT.

The gene calls are TRBV3-1 (or the pseudogene TRBV3-2) and TRBJ1-4; 10 bases align to TRBD1. Germline CDR1 LGHDT, CDR2 YNNKEL (reference sequence). This CDR3 has 15 amino acids. V lost 6 bases to trimming and J lost 5 bases; unmatched junction nucleotides: 6. The CDR3 region has the DNA TGTGCCAGCAGACAATGGGGACAGGGGAATGAAAAACTGTTTTTT. Translation: CASRQWGQGNEKLFF.

The CDR3: CASSGGGAGTDTQYF. The CDR3 region has the DNA TGTGCCAGCAGCGGCGGGGGGGCGGGCACAGATACGCAGTATTTT. The rearrangement uses TRBV7-9 and TRBJ2-3, with 9 nucleotides matching TRBD2. Germline CDR1 and CDR2: SEHNR and FQNEAQ (reference sequence). This CDR3 region has 15 residues. The V segment lost 5 bases and the J segment 1 base; nucleotides outside the gene matches: 4.

The chain employs TRBV4-1 and TRBJ2-7, with D possibly being TRBD1 (6 bases). Germline V gene sequence: CDR1 MGHRA, CDR2 YSYEKL. V lost 3 bases and J 1 base, leaving 13 bases between the germline ends. CDR3 size: 15 residues. CDR3 sequence: CASSQARDTSYEQYF. CDR3 in DNA: TGCGCCAGCAGCCAGGCCCGGGACACTTCCTACGAGCAGTACTTC.

This chain connects TRBV6-5 to TRBJ1-1, with D perhaps matching TRBD1 (6 bases). Germline V CDR1 and CDR2: MNHEY, SVGAGI. With 6 bases removed from V and 2 bases from J, the gap between germline ends came to 13 bases. The CDR3 extends over 14 amino acids. The CDR3 protein is CASSLRDTNTEAFF. Written as DNA, the CDR3 is TGTGCCAGCAGCCTCCGGGACACTAACACTGAAGCTTTCTTT.

This clone was detected a few times. The CDR3 coding sequence is TGTGCCAGCAGCGTGGCAGTTGACACCGGGGAGCTGTTTTTT. It yields the protein CASSVAVDTGELFF. The chain uses TRBV9 and TRBJ2-2, with D uncertain. Germline CDR1 is SGDLS and CDR2 is YYNGEE. The V gene lost 2 bases and the J gene lost 3 bases, with 8 bases spanning the gap. The CDR3 loop spans 14 amino acids. Full variable domain (missing parts from reference TRBV9 and TRBJ2-2): DSGVTQTPKHLITATGQRVTLRCSPRSGDLSVYWYQQSLDQGLQFLIQYYNGEERAKGNILERFSAQQFPDLHSELNLSSLELGDSALYFCASSVAVDTGELFFGEGSRLTVL.

Here the CDR3 reads CASSEAGLEGPQHF. CDR3 coding DNA: TGTGCCAGCAGTGAAGCGGGCCTGGAGGGGCCCCAGCATTTT. The chain links TRBV6-1 to TRBJ1-5; no definite D call. V was pared by 0 bases and J by 9 bases, with 12 bases between. Germline lookup yields CDR1 MNHNS and CDR2 SASEGT. This CDR3 comprises 14 residues.

V is TRBV18 and J is TRBJ2-7, with a weak D call TRBD1 (5 bases). The CDR3 extends over 13 amino acids. Germline loops: CDR1 KGHSH, CDR2 LQKENI. Between the trimmed V and J ends, which lost 4 bases and 4 bases, there was a span of 11 bases. The CDR3 loop reads CASSLDRTYEQYF. In nucleotides, the CDR3 is TGTGCCAGCTCACTCGACAGAACGTACGAGCAGTACTTC.

The V call is TRBV6-5, the J call TRBJ2-3; no reliable D call. The CDR3 has 12 amino acids. Germline V gives CDR1 MNHEY, CDR2 SVGAGI. The V end lost 6 bases, the J end lost 2 bases, and 6 bases lay between the germline ends. CDR3: CASRTTTDTQYF. The DNA of the CDR3 is TGTGCCAGCAGGACAACCACAGATACGCAGTATTTT.

The J gene is TRBJ1-2, the V gene TRBV12-3 or TRBV12-4, with TRBD1 identical over 8 bases. With 5 bases clipped from V and 14 bases from J, the junction kept 10 bases outside the gene matches. The CDR3 spans 12 residues. In nucleotides, the CDR3 is TGTGCCAGCAGTCCAAACGACCGGGACAGGACCTTC. It specifies CASSPNDRDRTF.

V usage is TRBV11-2 and J usage is TRBJ1-1; TRBD1 is a possible D gene (6 bases). This CDR3 comprises 18 residues. Germline V gene lookup returns CDR1 SGHAT and CDR2 FQNNGV. The V and J ends lost 5 bases and 0 bases respectively, with 22 bases between them. The CDR3 protein is CASSPTTPGHLMNTEAFF. CDR3 coding DNA: TGTGCCAGCAGCCCCACGACTCCGGGACACCTGATGAACACTGAAGCTTTCTTT.

The chain recombines TRBV6-6 with TRBJ2-1; the match to TRBD2 covers 14 bases. Germline V lookup: CDR1 MNHNY, CDR2 SVGAGI (reference sequence). The CDR3 runs to 16 residues. The ends lost 0 bases at V and 9 bases at J; junction bases unmatched: 4. For the CDR3, the DNA is TGTGCCAGCAGTTACTCGGGGACTAGCGGGAGCAGTGAGCAGTTCTTC. It translates to CASSYSGTSGSSEQFF.

The chain carries TRBV24-1 and TRBJ2-1, with 15 bases aligning to TRBD2. Germline CDR1 is KGHDR and CDR2 is SFDVKD. The length of the CDR3 is 17 residues. V lost 3 bases to trimming and J lost 7 bases; unmatched junction nucleotides: 6. The DNA of the CDR3 is TGTGCCACCAGTGATAGGACTAGCGGGGGGGCGGGTAATGAGCAGTTCTTC. Translated, it gives CATSDRTSGGAGNEQFF.

V gene TRBV27 combines with J gene TRBJ1-2, with 9 bases identical to TRBD1. V lost 0 bases and J lost 6; bases outside the gene matches: 5. CDR3 length equals 15 residues. Germline CDR1 and CDR2: MNHEY and SMNVEV (reference sequence). The DNA for the CDR3 is TGTGCCAGCAGTTTATCGGGTACAGGGGGCAATGGCTACACCTTC. It encodes CASSLSGTGGNGYTF.

The chain carries TRBV2 and TRBJ1-3; D remains unclear. Germline V gives CDR1 SNHLY, CDR2 FYNNEI. The CDR3 length is 15 residues. Deletions cut 7 bases from V and 0 bases from J, with 13 bases between. The CDR3: CASKVDESSGNTIYF. For the CDR3, the DNA is TGTGCCAGCAAAGTAGATGAGAGCTCTGGAAACACCATATATTTT.

This chain links TRBV7-9 with TRBJ2-2, with 10 nucleotides matching TRBD1. Germline values: CDR1 SEHNR, CDR2 FQNEAQ (reference sequence). CDR3 length equals 16 residues. V shed 1 base, J shed 3 bases, and the junction held 2 bases outside the gene matches. The CDR3 loop reads CASSLEGTGDTGELFF. CDR3 DNA: TGTGCCAGCAGCTTAGAAGGGACAGGGGACACCGGGGAGCTGTTTTTT. Together with reference TRBV7-9 and TRBJ2-2, the CDR3 gives the full variable domain: DTGVSQNPRHKITKRGQNVTFRCDPISEHNRLYWYRQTLGQGPEFLTYFQNEAQLEKSRLLSDRFSAERPKGSFSTLEIQRTEQGDSAMYLCASSLEGTGDTGELFFGEGSRLTVL.

The V and J genes are TRBV6-6 and TRBJ1-2; a weak D match, TRBD1 (6 bases). Per germline, CDR1 MNHNY and CDR2 SVGAGI (reference sequence). The CDR3 sequence is 15 residues long. The V and J ends lost 7 bases and 0 bases respectively, with 15 bases between them. The CDR3 spells CASTEGGDSNYGYTF. CDR3 nucleotides: TGTGCCAGCACCGAGGGGGGGGACTCTAACTATGGCTACACCTTC.

V is TRBV7-9 and J is TRBJ1-2, with D perhaps matching TRBD1 (5 bases). CDR3 size: 13 residues. The V gene lost 4 bases and the J gene lost 5 bases, with 11 bases spanning the gap. CDR1 SEHNR and CDR2 FQNEAQ come from the germline V gene (reference sequence). CDR3 region: CASSYDSGYGYTF. The CDR3 coding sequence is TGTGCCAGCAGCTACGACAGTGGGTATGGCTACACCTTC.

The CDR3 loop reads CSVQGLGYNEQFF. CDR3 DNA: TGCAGCGTTCAGGGATTGGGCTACAATGAGCAGTTCTTC. This rearrangement joins TRBV29-1 to TRBJ2-1; D possibly corresponds to TRBD1 (5 bases). V was clipped by 5 bases and J by 3 bases, with 11 bases between them. CDR3 length: 13 residues. The germline V gene encodes CDR1 SQVTM and CDR2 ANQGSEA.

The J gene is TRBJ1-3, the V gene TRBV7-2, with D tentatively TRBD1 (6 bases). The CDR3 sequence is 14 residues long. Trimming stripped 5 bases from V and 5 bases from J, with 13 bases between. The germline V gene encodes CDR1 SGHTA and CDR2 FQGNSA. This CDR3 reads CASSQQGGRNTIYF. The CDR3 DNA reads TGTGCCAGCAGCCAACAGGGCGGTAGAAACACCATATATTTT.

V is TRBV30 and J is TRBJ1-1; TRBD1 agrees at 8 bases. This CDR3 has 13 residues. J lost 10 bases, V lost 3 bases, and 10 bases had no gene match. Germline CDR1 is GTSNPN and CDR2 is SVGIG (reference sequence). The CDR3 sequence is CAWSAELTGGAFF. As DNA, the CDR3 is TGTGCCTGGAGCGCCGAACTAACAGGGGGAGCTTTCTTT.

V is TRBV29-1 and J is TRBJ1-6; 9 bases agree with TRBD1. Trimming cost V 5 bases and J 6 bases; bases outside gene matches: 2. The CDR3 runs 13 residues. From germline, CDR1 is SQVTM and CDR2 ANQGSEA. The chain's CDR3 is CSVTTGGNSPLHF. In DNA form, the CDR3 reads TGCAGCGTTACGACAGGGGGTAATTCACCCCTCCACTTT. Looking up the rest from reference TRBV29-1 and TRBJ1-6 gives the full variable domain: SAVISQKPSRDICQRGTSLTIQCQVDSQVTMMFWYRQQPGQSLTLIATANQGSEATYESGFVIDKFPISRPNLTFSTLTVSNMSPEDSSIYLCSVTTGGNSPLHFGNGTRLTVT.

In this sample, this clone turned up a few times. The chain couples TRBV30 to TRBJ1-6; D gene uncertain. CDR3 size: 15 residues. Germline CDR1 GTSNPN, CDR2 SVGIG (reference sequence). Trimming pared 1 base from V and 7 bases from J, leaving 14 bases between. CDR3 sequence (DNA): TGTGCCTGGAGTGCCGAGTGGCAGGCCAATTCACCCCTCCACTTT. This encodes CAWSAEWQANSPLHF.